This T cell receptor beta chain was captured in a study of CD8+ T cells in alopecia areata. Study findings and constraints: Affected lesional scalp, above all in alopecia totalis/universalis, was more clonal than normal scalp. Scalp and blood samples kept many expanded lesional clones throughout tofacitinib.

To note about this clone: What it binds is unknown.

The sample's treatment: oral pan-JAK inhibitor, 5-10 mg twice daily. Reverse transcribed after extraction, RNA yielded cDNA as the sequencing template. Libraries were prepared by immunoSEQ multiplex PCR; TCRdb keeps only in-frame clonotypes and omits some of them. This table has over 150,000 clones, roughly 61% appearing once. The V end lost 10 bases, the J end lost 2 bases, and 11 bases lay between the germline ends. From germline, CDR1 is SNHLY and CDR2 FYNNEI. This CDR3 has 12 residues. The sequences come from CD8+ T cells sorted from blood, collected at week 24, from a patient treated with tofacitinib. This receptor was obtained from a human donor with alopecia areata. The J gene is TRBJ2-5, the V gene TRBV2, with D maybe TRBD2 (5 bases). The CDR3 sequence: CATEGLQETQYF. CDR3 nucleotides: TGTGCCACCGAAGGACTGCAAGAGACCCAGTACTTC.